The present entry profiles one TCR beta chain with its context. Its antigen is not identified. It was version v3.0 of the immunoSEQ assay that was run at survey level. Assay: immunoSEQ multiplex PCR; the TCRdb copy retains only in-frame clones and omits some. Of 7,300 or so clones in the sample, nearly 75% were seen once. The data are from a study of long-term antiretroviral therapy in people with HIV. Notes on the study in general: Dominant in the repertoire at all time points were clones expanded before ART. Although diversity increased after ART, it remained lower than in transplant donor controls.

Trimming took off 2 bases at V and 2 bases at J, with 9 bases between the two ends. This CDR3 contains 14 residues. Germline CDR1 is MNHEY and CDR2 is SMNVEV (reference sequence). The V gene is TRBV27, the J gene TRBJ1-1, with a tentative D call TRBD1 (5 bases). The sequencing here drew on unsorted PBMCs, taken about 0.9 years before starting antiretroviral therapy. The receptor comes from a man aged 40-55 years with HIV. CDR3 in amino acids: CASSLGGANTEAFF. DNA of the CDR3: TGTGCCAGCAGTTTAGGAGGGGCCAACACTGAAGCTTTCTTT.